This passage covers 4 T cell receptor beta chains from one sample sequenced in a study of cytomegalovirus exposure and HLA in healthy donors. PCR amplification relied on 60 Vbeta primers (plus 13 Jbeta primers). Sequenced by immunoSEQ multiplex PCR; TCRdb stores in-frame clones only, minus some. The data show more than 60,000 clones, approximately 80% seen once. The sample consisted of PBMCs. These receptor sequences come from a woman younger than 45 in good health and CMV-seronegative.

The V gene is TRBV7-2, the J gene TRBJ1-4; TRBD1 is a possible D gene (6 bases). V was pared by 2 bases and J by 3 bases, with 13 bases between. Germline V gives CDR1 SGHTA, CDR2 FQGNSA. The CDR3 is 16 amino acids. Here the CDR3 reads CASSLLGGASNEKLFF. CDR3 DNA: TGTGCCAGCAGCTTACTGGGGGGGGCCTCTAATGAAAAACTGTTTTTT. The full variable domain, in which reference TRBV7-2 and TRBJ1-4 provide the parts outside the CDR3, is GAGVSQSPSNKVTEKGKDVELRCDPISGHTALYWYRQSLGQGLEFLIYFQGNSAPDKSGLPSDRFSAERTGGSVSTLTIQRTQQEDSAVYLCASSLLGGASNEKLFFGSGTQLSVL.

This clone was detected once. This chain uses TRBV2 with TRBJ1-5; TRBD1 matches at 7 bases. With 6 bases clipped from V and 2 bases from J, the junction kept 7 bases outside the gene matches. The V gene's germline CDR1 is SNHLY and CDR2 FYNNEI. The CDR3 is 15 amino acids. CDR3 coding DNA: TGTGCCAGCAGGGACCAGGGGGGTGGCAATCAGCCCCAGCATTTT. This codes for CASRDQGGGNQPQHF.

This clone was recorded a few times. The chain couples TRBV6-6 to TRBJ2-1; D not certain. This CDR3 is 14 amino acids long. Trimming took off 0 bases at V and 4 bases at J, with 7 bases between the two ends. Germline V gives CDR1 MNHNY, CDR2 SVGAGI (reference sequence). The CDR3 protein is CASSYSQKYNEQFF. The CDR3 DNA is TGTGCCAGCAGTTACTCCCAGAAGTACAATGAGCAGTTCTTC.

The chain joins TRBV6-1 to TRBJ1-2; D remains unclear. The CDR3 has 14 residues. V lost 2 bases and J 4 bases, leaving 11 bases between the germline ends. The germline V gene has CDR1 MNHNS and CDR2 SASEGT. This CDR3 reads CASSESAGSYGYTF. The CDR3 DNA is TGTGCCAGCAGTGAATCCGCGGGGTCCTATGGCTACACCTTC.